The clone carrying this T cell receptor beta chain has ten or more counts. As yet, its antigen is unknown. This sample was included in a study of CD8 T cells in ankylosing spondylitis. Notes on the study in general: Seven or eight highly homologous variants formed a TCR beta motif that appeared characteristic of ankylosing spondylitis blood.

Scientists made TCR beta libraries using quantitative 5'-RACE with molecular barcodes. TCRdb used MiXCR to reprocess the 5' RACE reads, holding one entry per CDR3 protein. The data show about 240,000 distinct CDR3 sequences, roughly 8.6% seen once. CDR1 and CDR2 from the germline V gene are DFQATT and SNEGSKA (reference sequence). The CDR3 has 15 residues. V gave up 0 bases and J gave up 7 bases, with 16 bases separating them. The sequence was collected from a male donor with ankylosing spondylitis or in good health (not recorded which). The sample taken for sequencing was blood, either unsorted or a sorted T cell fraction (not recorded which). V usage is TRBV20-1 and J usage is TRBJ2-1, with D uncertain. The CDR3 DNA follows: TGCAGTGCTAGAGATCCAGGCAGGAGTTGGAATGAGCAGTTCTTC. It is translated as CSARDPGRSWNEQFF.